What follows is one TCR beta chain and its context. Assay: immunoSEQ multiplex PCR; the TCRdb copy retains only in-frame clones and omits some. The data contain some 500,000 clones, over 75% of them singletons. With 5 bases removed from V and 1 base from J, the gap between germline ends came to 15 bases. The CDR3 sequence is 16 residues long. Germline CDR1 reads LGHNT; CDR2 reads FRNRAP. This specimen belongs to a study of blood T cell repertoires in COVID-19. The TCR sequence derives from a middle-aged woman who had recovered from COVID-19. This chain uses TRBV12-5 with TRBJ2-1; D may be TRBD1 (5 bases). Sequences were obtained from PBMCs or T cells enriched from blood (not recorded which). CDR3 sequence (DNA): TGTGCTAGTGGTCCCACCTACCAGGGATCCTACAATGAGCAGTTCTTC. Amino acid sequence: CASGPTYQGSYNEQFF.